This TCR beta chain was captured by sequencing in a study of breast tumors, draining lymph nodes, adjacent tissues. Findings of the study overall: Compared with basal-like, luminal-like tumors shared significantly more repertoire with nontumor tissue. That most tumor T cells come from lymph nodes remained unproven. Most tumor T cells seemingly derive from lymph node, then expand in tumor.

Using its own MiXCR run on the multiplex PCR reads, TCRdb lists one record per CDR3 protein. This table holds tens of thousands of distinct CDR3 sequences, under 55% found once. This CDR3 contains 18 residues. CDR1 and CDR2 (germline): SGHDT, YYEEEE. Trimming removed 1 base from V and 3 bases from J; junction bases left unmatched: 9. This clonotype was counted many times. The antigen remains undetermined. The TCR comes from a female donor with breast cancer. Some clones in this sample may be carry-over from other donors' samples. Sequenced: breast tumor tissue. The J gene is TRBJ1-3, the V gene TRBV5-6; 11 bases are a match to TRBD1. This CDR3 reads CASSLYGQGASFGNTIYF. CDR3 DNA: TGTGCCAGCAGCTTGTACGGACAGGGGGCGAGTTTTGGAAACACCATATATTTT.